This paragraph reports one T cell receptor beta chain. This record belongs to a study of brain T cells in children with intractable seizures. Trimming took 0 bases from V and 1 from J, leaving 9 bases between them. CDR3 length: 15 residues. The germline V gene encodes CDR1 LGHDT and CDR2 YNNKEL (reference sequence). Time point defined: blood from clinic visit 5 months post-surgery; TSC patient then seizure free. Sequencing was performed with immunoSEQ multiplex PCR; in TCRdb, only in-frame clones are kept and a portion is missing. This sample has about 340,000 clones, with more than 85% found just once.

This TCR was recovered from a boy less than two years old with tuberous sclerosis and intractable seizures. The V call is TRBV3-1 (or the pseudogene TRBV3-2), the J call TRBJ1-1; D is unresolved. The sequencing used peripheral blood, collected about 5 months after surgery. CDR3 DNA sequence: TGTGCCAGCAGCCAAGATTACGGAGGGAACACTGAAGCTTTCTTT. Residues: CASSQDYGGNTEAFF.